Following are 8 T cell receptor beta chains from one sample sequenced in a study of T cell responses to AZD1222 COVID-19 vaccine. Clones were read by immunoSEQ multiplex PCR, and TCRdb kept only the in-frame ones, dropping some. The table includes about 150,000 clones, approximately 92% detected once. The sequenced sample was peripheral blood, obtained 28 days after the second AZD1222 dose. The origin of the receptors is an adult who received the AZD1222 COVID-19 vaccine.

This rearrangement joins TRBV3-1 (or the pseudogene TRBV3-2) to TRBJ2-3; 8 nucleotides line up with TRBD2. The CDR3 totals 17 residues. The junction had 10 bases not matched to a gene; V was cut back by 3 bases and J by 2 bases. Germline V gives CDR1 LGHDT, CDR2 YNNKEL (reference sequence). The CDR3 sequence: CASSQGTSPVNTDTQYF. In nucleotides, the CDR3 is TGTGCCAGCAGCCAGGGGACTAGTCCCGTAAACACAGATACGCAGTATTTT.

This rearrangement joins TRBV7-9 to TRBJ2-4; 9 bases are shared with TRBD2. The CDR3 runs 14 residues. CDR1 is SEHNR, CDR2 FQNEAQ, per germline (reference sequence). V gave up 5 bases and J gave up 4 bases; unmatched junction bases: 3. The CDR3 spells CASSEGLAKNIQYF. The DNA for the CDR3 is TGTGCCAGCAGCGAGGGACTAGCTAAAAACATTCAGTACTTC.

This clone was seen more than once but under ten times. This chain uses TRBV28 with TRBJ1-4, with D maybe TRBD1 (5 bases). There are 15 residues in the CDR3. V lost 6 bases to trimming and J lost 0 bases, with 11 bases between them. Germline CDR1 reads MDHEN; CDR2 reads SYDVKM. The CDR3 sequence: CASRITGATNEKLFF. DNA of the CDR3: TGTGCCAGCAGGATTACGGGGGCAACTAATGAAAAACTGTTTTTT. The entire variable domain, with the rest obtained from reference TRBV28 and TRBJ1-4, is as follows: DVKVTQSSRYLVKRTGEKVFLECVQDMDHENMFWYRQDPGLGLRLIYFSYDVKMKEKGDIPEGYSVSREKKERFSLILESASTNQTSMYLCASRITGATNEKLFFGSGTQLSVL.

The J gene is TRBJ1-3, the V gene TRBV30; D may be TRBD1 (5 bases). CDR1 and CDR2 from the germline V gene are GTSNPN and SVGIG (reference sequence). The CDR3 is 14 residues long. Deletions cut 3 bases from V and 3 bases from J, with 12 bases between. The CDR3 DNA reads TGTGCCTGGAGCTCCCCAGGGAATGGAAACACCATATATTTT. The encoded protein is CAWSSPGNGNTIYF.

The chain has TRBV19 and TRBJ1-3; D might be TRBD1 (6 bases). The V gene lost 6 bases and the J gene lost 0 bases, with 15 bases spanning the gap. This CDR3 comprises 16 residues. Germline lookup yields CDR1 LNHDA and CDR2 SQIVND (reference sequence). This chain's CDR3 is CASRQGLLSSGNTIYF. The DNA of the CDR3 is TGTGCCAGTAGACAGGGACTACTCAGCTCTGGAAACACCATATATTTT.

This chain joins TRBV10-3 and TRBJ1-6; maybe TRBD1 (6 bases). V was clipped by 6 bases and J by 7 bases, with 13 bases between them. CDR3 length: 14 amino acids. The germline V gene encodes CDR1 ENHRY and CDR2 SYGVKD. DNA for the CDR3: TGTGCCATCAGAAGGGACACGCGGAATTCACCCCTCCACTTT. This translates into CAIRRDTRNSPLHF.

The J gene is TRBJ1-1, the V gene TRBV5-1, with D possibly being TRBD1 (5 bases). Germline V gene data show CDR1 as SGHRS and CDR2 as YFSETQ. This CDR3 has 11 amino acids. Trimming removed 3 bases from V and 7 bases from J, with 7 bases in between. The CDR3, as DNA: TGCGCCAGCAGCTACGACAGTGAAGCTTTCTTT. Translating gives CASSYDSEAFF.

The chain combines TRBV29-1 with TRBJ2-1; 8 bases line up with TRBD2. Trimming cost V 4 bases and J 5 bases; bases outside gene matches: 4. The CDR3 is made up of 13 amino acids. The germline gives CDR1 SQVTM, CDR2 ANQGSEA. The CDR3: CSVVVSGNNEQFF. Here the CDR3 DNA reads TGCAGCGTTGTGGTTAGCGGGAACAATGAGCAGTTCTTC.